These T cell receptor beta chains were read from a single sample in a study of glioma-infiltrating T cells after dendritic cell vaccination. The repertoire was sequenced with immunoSEQ multiplex PCR; TCRdb's copy has only in-frame clones and lacks some. The table has tens of thousands of clones, more than 75% seen once. The source material was blood, sampled after dendritic cell vaccination. These receptors originate from a human donor with glioblastoma. Each CDR3 is given with its conserved first and last residue. The order of the fields is J gene, D gene, V gene, clone size, CDR3 length, CDR3 DNA, CDR3 protein. The D gene is left open where the match is weak. The listing skips clone size in some rows; elsewhere it reads once, few, many or a size class.

>TRBJ2-3|-|TRBV6-1|-|15
TGTGCCAGCAGACTATCCAACAGGGCCGGGGATACGCAGTATTTT
CASRLSNRAGDTQYF
>TRBJ2-4|TRBD2|TRBV5-1|-|16
TGCGCCAGCAGCTTGAGTAGCGGGGCGATCAAAAACATTCAGTACTTC
CASSLSSGAIKNIQYF
>TRBJ2-2|-|TRBV29-1|-|13
TGCAGCGTTGGAACAGGGTATCACGGGGAGCTGTTTTTT
CSVGTGYHGELFF
>TRBJ2-3|-|TRBV19|once|16
TGTGCCAGTAGTATATGGTCCAGGGCTATCACAGATACGCAGTATTTT
CASSIWSRAITDTQYF
>TRBJ2-2|-|TRBV5-1|once|15
TGCGCCAGCACCGGGACTCCCTCGCTTACCGGGGAGCTGTTTTTT
CASTGTPSLTGELFF
>TRBJ2-2|TRBD1|TRBV7-8|-|18
TGTGCCAGCAGCCGACCGAGGACAGGCGCTCTTGGTACCGGGGAGCTGTTTTTT
CASSRPRTGALGTGELFF
>TRBJ1-1|TRBD1|TRBV7-9|few|15
TGTGCCAGCAGCGCACCGGGACAGGGGGACACTGAAGCTTTCTTT
CASSAPGQGDTEAFF
>TRBJ2-7|-|TRBV29-1|-|14
TGCAGCGTGAAGACAAGGCACGATTCCTACGAGCAGTACTTC
CSVKTRHDSYEQYF
>TRBJ2-7|-|TRBV29-1|-|13
TGCAGCGTTGAAAGAAGGGGTTCTTACGAGCAGTACTTC
CSVERRGSYEQYF
>TRBJ2-1|TRBD1|TRBV4-1|-|15
TGCGCCAGCAGCCAAACAGGGGGCGCATACAATGAGCAGTTCTTC
CASSQTGGAYNEQFF
>TRBJ2-7|TRBD2|TRBV27|once|14
TGTGCCAGCGCCTATGGCGGGGGTAGCTACGAGCAGTACTTC
CASAYGGGSYEQYF
>TRBJ2-3|TRBD2|TRBV27|-|16
TGTGCCAGCAGCGGACTAGCGGGGACGAGCACAGATACGCAGTATTTT
CASSGLAGTSTDTQYF
>TRBJ2-1|TRBD1|TRBV11-3|-|14
TGTGCCAGCAGCTTTAGGGGGCCCTACAATGAGCAGTTCTTC
CASSFRGPYNEQFF
>TRBJ1-4|TRBD1|TRBV19|-|16
TGTGCCAGTAGCAGACCGGTGGGACAGGGGTTTGAAAAACTGTTTTTT
CASSRPVGQGFEKLFF
>TRBJ2-7|TRBD1|TRBV18|-|16
TGTGCCAGCTCACCAGGTTTGCCGGGACAGGTGATCGAGCAGTACTTC
CASSPGLPGQVIEQYF
>TRBJ2-5|TRBD2|TRBV11-2|-|15
TGTGCCAGCAGCTTGGGTAGCGGGGAGGGGGAGACCCAGTACTTC
CASSLGSGEGETQYF
>TRBJ1-6|-|TRBV5-4|-|16
TGTGCCAGCAGCTTGGAGTGGGGCAGGGGTAATTCACCCCTCCACTTT
CASSLEWGRGNSPLHF
>TRBJ2-7|TRBD1|TRBV5-1|-|15
TGCGCCAGCAGCTCCAGACAGGGACCATCCTACGAGCAGTACTTC
CASSSRQGPSYEQYF
>TRBJ1-2|TRBD1|TRBV6-5|-|14
TGTGCCAGCAGTGGACAGGGGGAGGGCTATGGCTACACCTTC
CASSGQGEGYGYTF
>TRBJ1-5|-|TRBV18|once|16
TGTGCCAGCTCACCGGGCGGGGAGATCCGCGCTCAGCCCCAGCATTTT
CASSPGGEIRAQPQHF
>TRBJ2-7|TRBD2|TRBV4-1|-|16
TGCGCCAGCAGCCAAGAAGAACTAGCGGGGAGCTACGAGCAGTACTTC
CASSQEELAGSYEQYF
>TRBJ1-3|-|TRBV6-5|-|15
TGTGCCAGCAGTTACTCTTCAGGGGCTGGAAACACCATATATTTT
CASSYSSGAGNTIYF
>TRBJ2-2|TRBD1|TRBV11-3|-|16
TGTGCCAGCAGCGCCAAGACAGGGGGCGGAACCGGGGAGCTGTTTTTT
CASSAKTGGGTGELFF
>TRBJ1-3|TRBD1|TRBV9|-|17
TGTGCCAGCAGCATCGGGACAGGGGGCAACTCTGGAAACACCATATATTTT
CASSIGTGGNSGNTIYF
>TRBJ2-3|TRBD2|TRBV30|-|15
TGTGCCTGGAGTGTACGGGGCGGGGGGGTGATTACGCAGTATTTT
CAWSVRGGGVITQYF
>TRBJ1-1|TRBD1|TRBV5-1|-|17
TGCGCCAGCAGCGGAGGACAGGGGGCAAATATGAACACTGAAGCTTTCTTT
CASSGGQGANMNTEAFF
>TRBJ2-7|TRBD2|TRBV7-6|few|13
TGTGCCAGCAGCATTGGGACTAAAAGCGAGCAGTACTTC
CASSIGTKSEQYF
>TRBJ1-2|-|TRBV19|-|15
TGTGCCAGTAGTATAGTCTACAGAGGGGGCTATGGCTACACCTTC
CASSIVYRGGYGYTF
>TRBJ1-6|-|TRBV27|-|15
TGTGCCAGCAGCTTTGAGGGCTCCTATAATTCACCCCTCCACTTT
CASSFEGSYNSPLHF
>TRBJ1-5|-|TRBV4-2|once|18
TGTGCCAGCAGCCAAGATAGGGGTGGAGGGTATAGCAATCAGCCCCAGCATTTT
CASSQDRGGGYSNQPQHF
>TRBJ1-4|TRBD1|TRBV4-2|-|14
TGTGCCAGCGGAACGGACAGGGCGGGTGAAAAACTGTTTTTT
CASGTDRAGEKLFF